This TCR beta chain was documented in a study of T cell responses to AZD1222 COVID-19 vaccine. Broader study findings: Unmutated variant regions are reportedly targeted by nearly half of spike-specific TCRs.

This clone was seen a single time. Antigen specificity is unknown. The CDR3 loop spans 13 amino acids. Per the germline V gene, CDR1 is SGHNT and CDR2 is YYREEE (reference sequence). V lost 4 bases to trimming and J lost 2 bases, with 9 bases between them. TCRdb's copy holds only in-frame clones and misses some; the assay was immunoSEQ multiplex PCR. Among over 150,000 clones listed, around 85% were seen once. Specimen: peripheral blood, collected on day 0 of MenACWY control vaccination. The clonotype originates from an adult in good health. This chain links TRBV5-4 with TRBJ1-1; D call uncertain. The CDR3 loop reads CASSVGINTEAFF. The CDR3 bases are TGTGCCAGCAGCGTCGGGATTAACACTGAAGCTTTCTTT. Together with reference TRBV5-4 and TRBJ1-1, the CDR3 gives the full variable domain: ETGVTQSPTHLIKTRGQQVTLRCSSQSGHNTVSWYQQALGQGPQFIFQYYREEENGRGNFPPRFSGLQFPNYSSELNVNALELDDSALYLCASSVGINTEAFFGQGTRLTVV.